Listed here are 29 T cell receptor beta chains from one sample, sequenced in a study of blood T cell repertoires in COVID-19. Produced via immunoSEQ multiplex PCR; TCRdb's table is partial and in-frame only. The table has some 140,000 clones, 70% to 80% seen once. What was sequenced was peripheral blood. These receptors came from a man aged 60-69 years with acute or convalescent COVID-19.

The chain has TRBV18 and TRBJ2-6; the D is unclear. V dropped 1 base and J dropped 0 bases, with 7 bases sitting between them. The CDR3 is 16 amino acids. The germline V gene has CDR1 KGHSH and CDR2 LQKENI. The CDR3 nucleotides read TGTGCCAGCTCACCACTCCCCAGCTCTGGGGCCAACGTCCTGACTTTC. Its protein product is CASSPLPSSGANVLTF. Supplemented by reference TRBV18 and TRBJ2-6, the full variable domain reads NAGVMQNPRHLVRRRGQEARLRCSPMKGHSHVYWYRQLPEEGLKFMVYLQKENIIDESGMPKERFSAEFPKEGPSILRIQQVVRGDSAAYFCASSPLPSSGANVLTFGAGSRLTVL.

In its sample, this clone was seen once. DNA of the CDR3: TGTGCCAGCAGTGATCGGACAGGGAGCAATCAGCCCCAGCATTTT. Its translation is CASSDRTGSNQPQHF. The J gene is TRBJ1-5, the V gene TRBV6-1; TRBD1 matches at 8 bases. Germline-derived CDR1 and CDR2 are MNHNS and SASEGT. The V and J ends lost 3 bases and 1 base, in that order; junction bases with no gene match: 2. The CDR3 covers 15 residues.

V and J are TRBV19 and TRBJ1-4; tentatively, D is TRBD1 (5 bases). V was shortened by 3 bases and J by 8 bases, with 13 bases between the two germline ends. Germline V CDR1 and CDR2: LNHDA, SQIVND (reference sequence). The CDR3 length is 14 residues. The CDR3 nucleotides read TGTGCCAGTAGTATGGCGGGGGTCCGCGAAAAACTGTTTTTT. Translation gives CASSMAGVREKLFF.

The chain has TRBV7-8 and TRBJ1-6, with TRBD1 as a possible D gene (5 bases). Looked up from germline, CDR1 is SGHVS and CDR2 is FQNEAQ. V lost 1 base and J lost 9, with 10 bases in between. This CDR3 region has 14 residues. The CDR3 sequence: CASSLGQGGSPLHF. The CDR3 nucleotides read TGTGCCAGCAGCTTAGGCCAGGGTGGTTCACCCCTCCACTTT.

CDR3: CASSSPPSGSYNEQFF. The CDR3 DNA follows: TGTGCCAGCAGTTCCCCGCCTAGCGGTTCCTACAATGAGCAGTTCTTC. This rearrangement joins TRBV28 to TRBJ2-1; 7 positions match TRBD2. Per the germline V gene, CDR1 is MDHEN and CDR2 is SYDVKM. Losses at the gene ends were 4 bases for V and 1 base for J; bases not matched to a gene: 7. This CDR3 spans 16 amino acids.

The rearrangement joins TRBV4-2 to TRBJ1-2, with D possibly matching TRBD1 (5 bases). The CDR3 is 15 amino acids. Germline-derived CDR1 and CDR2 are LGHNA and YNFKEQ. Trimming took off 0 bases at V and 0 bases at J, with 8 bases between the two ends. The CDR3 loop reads CASSQEDKPNYGYTF. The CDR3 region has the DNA TGTGCCAGCAGCCAAGAGGACAAACCTAACTATGGCTACACCTTC.

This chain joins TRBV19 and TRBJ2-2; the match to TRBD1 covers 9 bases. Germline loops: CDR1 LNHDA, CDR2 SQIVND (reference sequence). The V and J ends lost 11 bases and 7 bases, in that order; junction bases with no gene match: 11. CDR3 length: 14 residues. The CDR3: CASKGQGRGGELFF. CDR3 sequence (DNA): TGTGCCTCAAAAGGACAGGGGCGAGGCGGGGAGCTGTTTTTT.

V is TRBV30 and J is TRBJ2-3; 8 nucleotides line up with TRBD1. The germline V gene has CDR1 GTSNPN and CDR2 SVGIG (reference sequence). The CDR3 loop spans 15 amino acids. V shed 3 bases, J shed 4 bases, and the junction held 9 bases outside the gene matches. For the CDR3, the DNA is TGTGCCTGGAGCCCGGGACAGGTTGGGGCAGATACGCAGTATTTT. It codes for CAWSPGQVGADTQYF.

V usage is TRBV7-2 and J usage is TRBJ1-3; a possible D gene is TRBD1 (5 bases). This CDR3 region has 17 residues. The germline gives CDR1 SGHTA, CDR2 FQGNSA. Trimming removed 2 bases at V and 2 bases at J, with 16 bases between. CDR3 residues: CASSLNAGIGAGNTIYF. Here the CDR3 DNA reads TGTGCCAGCAGCTTAAACGCAGGGATCGGCGCTGGAAACACCATATATTTT.

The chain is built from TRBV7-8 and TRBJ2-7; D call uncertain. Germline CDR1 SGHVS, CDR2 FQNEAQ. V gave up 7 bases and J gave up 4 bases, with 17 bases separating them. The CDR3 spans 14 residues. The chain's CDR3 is CASTVDKDTYEQYF. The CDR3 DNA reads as TGTGCCAGCACCGTTGACAAGGATACTTACGAGCAGTACTTC.

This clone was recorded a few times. The CDR3 region has the DNA TGTGCCAGCAGTTTATTCGGGTCAGGGTACGGCTACGAGCAGTACTTC. Translated: CASSLFGSGYGYEQYF. J is TRBJ2-7 and V is TRBV27; possibly TRBD1 for D (5 bases). In germline, CDR1 is MNHEY, CDR2 SMNVEV (reference sequence). Trimming took 1 base from V and 3 from J, leaving 16 bases between them. CDR3 length: 16 amino acids.

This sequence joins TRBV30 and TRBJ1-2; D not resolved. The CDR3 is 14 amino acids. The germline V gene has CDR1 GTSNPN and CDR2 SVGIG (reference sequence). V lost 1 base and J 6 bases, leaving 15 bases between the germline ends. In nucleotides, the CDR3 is TGTGCCTGGAGTGCGACTCGCAGAATGGATGGCTACACCTTC. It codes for CAWSATRRMDGYTF.

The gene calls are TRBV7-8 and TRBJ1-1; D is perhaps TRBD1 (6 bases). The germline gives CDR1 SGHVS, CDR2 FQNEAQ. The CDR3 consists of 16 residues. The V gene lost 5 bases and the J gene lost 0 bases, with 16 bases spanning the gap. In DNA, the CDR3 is TGTGCCAGCAGCCGTGGGACACTACTTATGAACACTGAAGCTTTCTTT. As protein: CASSRGTLLMNTEAFF. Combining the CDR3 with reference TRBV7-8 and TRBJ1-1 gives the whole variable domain GAGVSQSPRYKVAKRGQDVALRCDPISGHVSLFWYQQALGQGPEFLTYFQNEAQLDKSGLPSDRFFAERPEGSVSTLKIQRTQQEDSAVYLCASSRGTLLMNTEAFFGQGTRLTVV.

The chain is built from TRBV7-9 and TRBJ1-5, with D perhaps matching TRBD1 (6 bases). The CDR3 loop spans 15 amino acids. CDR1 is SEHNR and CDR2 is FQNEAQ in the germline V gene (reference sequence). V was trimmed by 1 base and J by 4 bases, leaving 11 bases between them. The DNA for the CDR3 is TGTGCCAGCAGCTTAGGGGGGGGCGAAAATCAGCCCCAGCATTTT. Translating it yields CASSLGGGENQPQHF.

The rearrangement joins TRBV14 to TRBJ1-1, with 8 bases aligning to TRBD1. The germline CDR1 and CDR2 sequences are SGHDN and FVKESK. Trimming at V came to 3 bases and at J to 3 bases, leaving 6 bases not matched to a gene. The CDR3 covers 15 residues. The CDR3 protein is CASSQRTGMDTEAFF. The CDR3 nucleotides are TGTGCCAGCAGCCAGAGGACAGGGATGGACACTGAAGCTTTCTTT.

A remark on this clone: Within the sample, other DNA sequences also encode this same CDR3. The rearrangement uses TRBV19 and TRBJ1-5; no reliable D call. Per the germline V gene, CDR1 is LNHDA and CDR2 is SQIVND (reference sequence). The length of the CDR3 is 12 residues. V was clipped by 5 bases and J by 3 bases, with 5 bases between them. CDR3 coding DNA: TGTGCCAGTAGTGGCCTCAATCAGCCCCAGCATTTT. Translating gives CASSGLNQPQHF.

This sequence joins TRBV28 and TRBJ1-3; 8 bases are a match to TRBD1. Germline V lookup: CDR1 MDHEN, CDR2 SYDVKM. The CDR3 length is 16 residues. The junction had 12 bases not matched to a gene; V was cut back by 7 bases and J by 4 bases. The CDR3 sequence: CASNPSQGVSGNTIYF. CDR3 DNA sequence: TGTGCCAGCAACCCCTCACAGGGGGTCTCCGGAAACACCATATATTTT. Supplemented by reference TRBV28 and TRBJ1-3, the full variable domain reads DVKVTQSSRYLVKRTGEKVFLECVQDMDHENMFWYRQDPGLGLRLIYFSYDVKMKEKGDIPEGYSVSREKKERFSLILESASTNQTSMYLCASNPSQGVSGNTIYFGEGSWLTVV.

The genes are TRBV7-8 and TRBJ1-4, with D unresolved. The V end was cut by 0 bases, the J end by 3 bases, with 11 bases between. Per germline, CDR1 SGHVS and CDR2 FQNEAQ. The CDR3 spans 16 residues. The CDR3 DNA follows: TGTGCCAGCAGCTTAGCGTGGACTATTTCTAATGAAAAACTGTTTTTT. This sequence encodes CASSLAWTISNEKLFF.

CDR3 residues: CASSPFVGQPQHF. CDR3 nucleotides: TGTGCCAGCAGTCCTTTTGTCGGTCAGCCCCAGCATTTT. The gene calls are TRBV28 and TRBJ1-5; D is uncertain. This CDR3 has 13 residues. V was pared by 5 bases and J by 6 bases, with 11 bases between. Germline CDR1 reads MDHEN; CDR2 reads SYDVKM.

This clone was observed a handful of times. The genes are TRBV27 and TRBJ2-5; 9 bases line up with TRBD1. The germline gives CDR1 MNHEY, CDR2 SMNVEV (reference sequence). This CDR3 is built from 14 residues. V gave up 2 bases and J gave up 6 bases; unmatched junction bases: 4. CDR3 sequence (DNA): TGTGCCAGCAGTTTACTGGGGACAGGGAAGACCCAGTACTTC. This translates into CASSLLGTGKTQYF.

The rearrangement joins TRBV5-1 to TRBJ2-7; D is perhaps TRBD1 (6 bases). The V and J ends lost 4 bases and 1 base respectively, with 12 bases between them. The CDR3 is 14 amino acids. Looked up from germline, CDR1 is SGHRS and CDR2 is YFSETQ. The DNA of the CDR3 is TGCGCCAGCAGCGACCAACAGGGATCCTACGAGCAGTACTTC. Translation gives CASSDQQGSYEQYF.

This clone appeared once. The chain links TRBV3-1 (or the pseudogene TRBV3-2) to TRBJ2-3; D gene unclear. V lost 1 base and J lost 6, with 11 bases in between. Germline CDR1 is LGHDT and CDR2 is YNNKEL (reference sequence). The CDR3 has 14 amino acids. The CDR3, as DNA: TGTGCCAGCAGCCAAGCTAATGTCGGGGATACGCAGTATTTT. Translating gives CASSQANVGDTQYF.

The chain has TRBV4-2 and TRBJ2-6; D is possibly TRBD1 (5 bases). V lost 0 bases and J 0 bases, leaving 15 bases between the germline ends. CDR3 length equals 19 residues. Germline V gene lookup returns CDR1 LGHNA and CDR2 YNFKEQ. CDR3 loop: CASSQERNRLSSGANVLTF. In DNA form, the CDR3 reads TGTGCCAGCAGCCAAGAGCGAAACAGGTTATCCTCTGGGGCCAACGTCCTGACTTTC.

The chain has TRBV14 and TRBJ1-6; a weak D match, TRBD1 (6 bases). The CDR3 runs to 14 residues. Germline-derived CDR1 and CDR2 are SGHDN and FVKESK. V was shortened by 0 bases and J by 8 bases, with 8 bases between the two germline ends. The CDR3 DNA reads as TGTGCCAGCAGCCAAGAAGGACAGTATTCACCCCTCCACTTT. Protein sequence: CASSQEGQYSPLHF.

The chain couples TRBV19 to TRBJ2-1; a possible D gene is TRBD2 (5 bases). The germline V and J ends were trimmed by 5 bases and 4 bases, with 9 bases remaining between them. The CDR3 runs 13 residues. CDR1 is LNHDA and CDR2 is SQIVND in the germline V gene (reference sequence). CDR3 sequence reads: CASSSSGYNEQFF. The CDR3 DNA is TGTGCCAGTAGTTCCTCGGGATACAATGAGCAGTTCTTC.

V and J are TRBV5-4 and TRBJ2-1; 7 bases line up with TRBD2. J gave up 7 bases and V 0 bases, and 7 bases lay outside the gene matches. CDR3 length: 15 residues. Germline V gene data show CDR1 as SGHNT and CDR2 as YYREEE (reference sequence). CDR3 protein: CASSLGSGIGNEQFF. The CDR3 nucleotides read TGTGCCAGCAGCTTGGGGAGCGGGATAGGTAATGAGCAGTTCTTC.

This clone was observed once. The CDR3 coding sequence is TGTGCCAGCAGATCCCAACCTCGAGAACCCCAGCATTTT. Translated, it gives CASRSQPREPQHF. The J gene is TRBJ1-5, the V gene TRBV28; no clear D. Trimming left V 6 bases short and J 10 bases short, with 16 bases between. This CDR3 is built from 13 residues. Germline V lookup: CDR1 MDHEN, CDR2 SYDVKM.

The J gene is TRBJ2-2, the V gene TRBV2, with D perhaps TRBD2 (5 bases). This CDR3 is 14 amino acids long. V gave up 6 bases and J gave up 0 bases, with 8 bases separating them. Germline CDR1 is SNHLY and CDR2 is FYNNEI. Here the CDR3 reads CASRGLTNTGELFF. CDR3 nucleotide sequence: TGTGCCAGCAGAGGACTGACGAACACCGGGGAGCTGTTTTTT. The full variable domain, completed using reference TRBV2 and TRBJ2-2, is EPEVTQTPSHQVTQMGQEVILRCVPISNHLYFYWYRQILGQKVEFLVSFYNNEISEKSEIFDDQFSVERPDGSNFTLKIRSTKLEDSAMYFCASRGLTNTGELFFGEGSRLTVL.

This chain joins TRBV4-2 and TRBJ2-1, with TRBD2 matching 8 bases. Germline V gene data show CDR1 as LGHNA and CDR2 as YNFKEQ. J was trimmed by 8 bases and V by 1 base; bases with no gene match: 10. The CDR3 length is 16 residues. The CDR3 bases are TGTGCCAGCAGCCAAGCCCTCAGCGGGAGAACCCATGAGCAGTTCTTC. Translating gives CASSQALSGRTHEQFF.